The clone carrying this T cell receptor beta chain was counted many times. This sample stems from a study of human T cells and chemical hapten exposure. Across the whole study: Affected patients, primarily female, had alopecia areata, totalis or universalis.

Time point of the sample: patch test 1, 2 weeks after DPC sensitization. Described treatment: therapeutic diphenylcyclopropenone sensitization with weekly scalp DPC. V was cut by 4 bases and J by 1 base, with 16 bases left in between. The CDR3 totals 16 residues. CDR1 and CDR2 from the germline V gene are MNHNS and SASEGT. TCRdb itself ran the RACE reads through MiXCR, one entry per CDR3 protein. The data contain some 400,000 distinct CDR3 sequences, 4.8% of them seen just once; the ten biggest clones take up 2% to 2.5%. This chain connects TRBV6-1 to TRBJ1-2; D is uncertain. The receptor was isolated from a woman between 50 and 59 years old with alopecia areata. Some clones in this sample may be carry-over from other donors' samples. The starting material was whole blood, obtained in connection with sensitization to the hapten diphenylcyclopropenone (DPC). In DNA, the CDR3 is TGTGCCAGCAGTGTGGTAAAGGGAAGGTTTAACTATGGCTACACCTTC. Translation: CASSVVKGRFNYGYTF.